This T cell receptor beta chain was identified in a study of siplizumab effects on memory and regulatory T cells. Regarding the study as a whole: Apparently more diverse than memory cells, naive T cells also seemed major alloresponse contributors. Researchers could not give a naive or memory phenotype to roughly 75-96% of proliferating CD4+ or CD8+ clones. Confirmation was lacking for the suppressive function of proliferating Tregs derived from siplizumab cultures. Controls showed an average of approximately 27% Treg-derived mappable alloreactive CD4+ clones, while siplizumab showed about 69%.

Comment on this clone: Its antigen is unknown.

TCRdb's copy holds only in-frame clones and misses some; the assay was immunoSEQ multiplex PCR. Of about 100,000 clones listed, 94% are singletons. Germline CDR1 LGHNT, CDR2 FRNRAP. The CDR3 length is 12 residues. Trimming removed 1 base at V and 10 bases at J, with 8 bases between. The J gene is TRBJ2-1, the V gene TRBV12-5; no clear D. The specimen sequenced was non-Treg CD4+ T cells sorted from blood. This TCR came from a human donor in good health. The CDR3 nucleotides are TGTGCTAGTGGTTTGGGGCTAGGGGAGCAGTTCTTC. Amino acids: CASGLGLGEQFF.